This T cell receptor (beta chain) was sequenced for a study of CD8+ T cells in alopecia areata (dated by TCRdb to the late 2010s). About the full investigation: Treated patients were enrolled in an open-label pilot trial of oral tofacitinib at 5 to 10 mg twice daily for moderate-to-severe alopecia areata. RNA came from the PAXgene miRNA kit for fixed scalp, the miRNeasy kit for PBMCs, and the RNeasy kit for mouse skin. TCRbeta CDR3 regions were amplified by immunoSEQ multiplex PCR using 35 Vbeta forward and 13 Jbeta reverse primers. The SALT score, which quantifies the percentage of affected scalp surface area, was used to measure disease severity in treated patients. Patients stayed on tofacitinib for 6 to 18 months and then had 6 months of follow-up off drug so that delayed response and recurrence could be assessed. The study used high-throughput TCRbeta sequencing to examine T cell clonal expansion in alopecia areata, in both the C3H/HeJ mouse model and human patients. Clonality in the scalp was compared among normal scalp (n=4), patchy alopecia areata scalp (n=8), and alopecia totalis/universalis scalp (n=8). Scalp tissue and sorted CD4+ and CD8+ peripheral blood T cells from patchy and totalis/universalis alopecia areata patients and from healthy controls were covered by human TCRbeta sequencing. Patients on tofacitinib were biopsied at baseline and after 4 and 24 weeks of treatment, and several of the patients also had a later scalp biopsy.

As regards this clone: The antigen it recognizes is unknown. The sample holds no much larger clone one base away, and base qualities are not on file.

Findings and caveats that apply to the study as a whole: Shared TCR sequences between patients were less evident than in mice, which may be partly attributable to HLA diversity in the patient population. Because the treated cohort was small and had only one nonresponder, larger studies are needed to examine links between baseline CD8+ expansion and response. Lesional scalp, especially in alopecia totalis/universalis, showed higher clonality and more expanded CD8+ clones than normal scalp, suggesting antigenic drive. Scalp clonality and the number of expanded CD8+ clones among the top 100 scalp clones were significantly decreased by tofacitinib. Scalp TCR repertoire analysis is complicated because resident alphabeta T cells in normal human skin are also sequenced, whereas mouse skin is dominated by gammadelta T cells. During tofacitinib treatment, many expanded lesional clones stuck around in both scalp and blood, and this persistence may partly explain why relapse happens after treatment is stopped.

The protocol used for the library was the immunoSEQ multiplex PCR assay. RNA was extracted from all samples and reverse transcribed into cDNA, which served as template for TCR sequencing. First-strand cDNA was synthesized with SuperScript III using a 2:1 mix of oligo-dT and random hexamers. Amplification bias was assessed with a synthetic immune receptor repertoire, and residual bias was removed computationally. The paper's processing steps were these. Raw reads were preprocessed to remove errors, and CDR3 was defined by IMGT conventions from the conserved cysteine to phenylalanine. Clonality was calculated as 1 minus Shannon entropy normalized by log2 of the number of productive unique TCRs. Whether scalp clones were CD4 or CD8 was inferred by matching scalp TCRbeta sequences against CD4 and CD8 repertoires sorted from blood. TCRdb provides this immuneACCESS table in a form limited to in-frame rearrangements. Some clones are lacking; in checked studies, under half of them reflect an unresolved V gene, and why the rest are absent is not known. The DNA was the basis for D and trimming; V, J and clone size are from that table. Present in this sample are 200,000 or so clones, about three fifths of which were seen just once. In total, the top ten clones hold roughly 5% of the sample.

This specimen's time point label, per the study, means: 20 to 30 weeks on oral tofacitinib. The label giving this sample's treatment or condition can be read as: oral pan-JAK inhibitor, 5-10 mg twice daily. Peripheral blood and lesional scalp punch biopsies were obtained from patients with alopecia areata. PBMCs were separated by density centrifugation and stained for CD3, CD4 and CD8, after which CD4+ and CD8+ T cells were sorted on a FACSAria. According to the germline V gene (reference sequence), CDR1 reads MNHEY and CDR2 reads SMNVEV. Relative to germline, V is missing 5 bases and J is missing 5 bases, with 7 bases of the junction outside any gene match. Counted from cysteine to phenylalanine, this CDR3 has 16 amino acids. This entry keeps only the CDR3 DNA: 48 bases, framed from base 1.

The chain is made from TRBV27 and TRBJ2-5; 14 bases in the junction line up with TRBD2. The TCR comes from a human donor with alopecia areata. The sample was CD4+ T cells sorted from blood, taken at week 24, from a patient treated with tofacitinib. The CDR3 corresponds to CASSTGTSGGWETQYF. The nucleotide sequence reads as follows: TGTGCCAGCAGTACTGGGACTAGCGGGGGTTGGGAGACCCAGTACTTC.